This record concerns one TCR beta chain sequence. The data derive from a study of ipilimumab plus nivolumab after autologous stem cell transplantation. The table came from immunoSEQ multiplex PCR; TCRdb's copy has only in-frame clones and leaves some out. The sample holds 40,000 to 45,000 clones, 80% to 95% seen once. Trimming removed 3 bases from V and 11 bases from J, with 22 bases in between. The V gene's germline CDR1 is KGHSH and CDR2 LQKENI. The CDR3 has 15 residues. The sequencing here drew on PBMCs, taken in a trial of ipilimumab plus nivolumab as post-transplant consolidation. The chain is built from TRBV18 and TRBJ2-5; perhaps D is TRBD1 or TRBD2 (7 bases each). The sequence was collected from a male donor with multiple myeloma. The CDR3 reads CASSPSGGAPGEQYF. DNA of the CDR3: TGTGCCAGCTCACCCTCAGGGGGGGCTCCGGGAGAGCAGTACTTC.